This passage covers 18 T cell receptor beta chains from one sample sequenced in a study of T cell responses to AZD1222 COVID-19 vaccine. Assay used: immunoSEQ multiplex PCR; TCRdb lists only in-frame clones, some missing. This sample has about 190,000 clones; under 95% occur once, and the top ten carry 0.75% to 1%. The sample consisted of peripheral blood, taken on day 0 of AZD1222 vaccination. The receptors stem from an adult in good health.

V gene TRBV7-6 combines with J gene TRBJ1-1, with no clear D. The CDR3 extends over 13 amino acids. V gave up 1 base and J gave up 2 bases, with 5 bases separating them. The germline gives CDR1 SGHVS, CDR2 FNYEAQ. This chain's CDR3 is CASSLGTNTEAFF. The CDR3 DNA sequence: TGTGCCAGCAGCTTAGGAACCAACACTGAAGCTTTCTTT.

The chain carries TRBV5-6 and TRBJ2-1; TRBD2 agrees at 8 bases. Per the germline V gene, CDR1 is SGHDT and CDR2 is YYEEEE. The CDR3 contains 15 residues. V was clipped by 1 base and J by 5 bases; unmatched bases: 5. The CDR3 sequence is CASSLLLAAHNEQFF. CDR3 in DNA: TGTGCCAGCAGCTTGTTACTAGCGGCTCACAATGAGCAGTTCTTC. Complete variable domain (other parts from reference TRBV5-6 and TRBJ2-1): DAGVTQSPTHLIKTRGQQVTLRCSPKSGHDTVSWYQQALGQGPQFIFQYYEEEERQRGNFPDRFSGHQFPNYSSELNVNALLLGDSALYLCASSLLLAAHNEQFFGPGTRLTVL.

The J gene is TRBJ1-4, the V gene TRBV18; 8 bases are a match to TRBD1. CDR1 KGHSH and CDR2 LQKENI come from the germline V gene. This CDR3 has 14 amino acids. V was clipped by 6 bases and J by 5 bases; unmatched bases: 5. The CDR3 sequence: CASSQDRGNEKLFF. CDR3 nucleotide sequence: TGTGCCAGCTCCCAAGACAGGGGCAATGAAAAACTGTTTTTT. The entire variable domain, with the rest obtained from reference TRBV18 and TRBJ1-4, is as follows: NAGVMQNPRHLVRRRGQEARLRCSPMKGHSHVYWYRQLPEEGLKFMVYLQKENIIDESGMPKERFSAEFPKEGPSILRIQQVVRGDSAAYFCASSQDRGNEKLFFGSGTQLSVL.

The chain carries TRBV29-1 and TRBJ2-3, with 11 bases matching TRBD2. The CDR3 totals 15 residues. The V gene's germline CDR1 is SQVTM and CDR2 ANQGSEA. The V gene end was trimmed by 5 bases and the J gene end by 4 bases; junction bases not matched to a gene: 8. CDR3 in DNA: TGCAGCGTTAGGCTAGCGGGAGGTGCCTCAGATACGCAGTATTTT. It is translated as CSVRLAGGASDTQYF.

The chain recombines TRBV15 with TRBJ1-5; 7 bases align to TRBD1. CDR3 length equals 18 residues. V lost 5 bases to trimming and J lost 3 bases; unmatched junction nucleotides: 16. Germline loops: CDR1 LNHNV, CDR2 YYDKDF (reference sequence). The CDR3 DNA reads as TGTGCCACCAGCGGAGGACAGGAGTTCCTTCTCTCCAATCAGCCCCAGCATTTT. Amino acid sequence: CATSGGQEFLLSNQPQHF. Based on the CDR3 plus reference TRBV15 and TRBJ1-5, the full variable domain is DAMVIQNPRYQVTQFGKPVTLSCSQTLNHNVMYWYQQKSSQAPKLLFHYYDKDFNNEADTPDNFQSRRPNTSFCFLDIRSPGLGDTAMYLCATSGGQEFLLSNQPQHFGDGTRLSIL.

The CDR3 protein is CASWAPGAQYF. CDR3 bases: TGTGCCAGCTGGGCCCCGGGGGCCCAGTACTTC. The chain carries TRBV6-7 and TRBJ2-5, with D perhaps TRBD2 (6 bases). TRBV6-7 is flagged as an ORF with uncertain function. CDR3 length equals 11 residues. V was pared by 8 bases and J by 9 bases, with 13 bases between.

This chain links TRBV24-1 with TRBJ2-1; D possibly corresponds to TRBD1 (6 bases). From germline, CDR1 is KGHDR and CDR2 SFDVKD. V lost 6 bases and J 1 base, leaving 12 bases between the germline ends. The CDR3 runs to 15 residues. CDR3 amino acids: CATSPQGRSYNEQFF. CDR3 bases: TGTGCCACCAGTCCACAGGGAAGATCCTACAATGAGCAGTTCTTC.

CDR3 bases: TGTGCCAGCATTGGCGGGGGGGTGGAGAGGTACACAGATACGCAGTATTTT. Translating gives CASIGGGVERYTDTQYF. The gene calls are TRBV2 and TRBJ2-3; TRBD2 aligns across 9 bases. Germline-derived CDR1 and CDR2 are SNHLY and FYNNEI. V shed 7 bases, J shed 2 bases, and the junction held 13 bases outside the gene matches. The CDR3 runs 17 residues.

This chain links TRBV3-1 (or the pseudogene TRBV3-2) with TRBJ2-3; 8 bases map to TRBD2. With 3 bases clipped from V and 4 bases from J, the junction kept 12 bases outside the gene matches. There are 17 residues in the CDR3. Germline lookup yields CDR1 LGHDT and CDR2 YNNKEL (reference sequence). The CDR3 coding sequence is TGTGCCAGCAGCCATTTGATAGCGGGGATATTCCCAGATACGCAGTATTTT. Protein: CASSHLIAGIFPDTQYF.

The chain joins TRBV6-5 to TRBJ1-1, with 9 bases lining up with TRBD1. This CDR3 has 14 amino acids. V shed 2 bases and J 4 bases; nucleotides not matched to a gene: 2. The germline CDR1 and CDR2 sequences are MNHEY and SVGAGI. CDR3: CASSYAQGATEAFF. The CDR3 nucleotides read TGTGCCAGCAGTTACGCACAGGGGGCCACTGAAGCTTTCTTT.

Relative to its sample, this clone is medium-sized. The chain has TRBV19 and TRBJ2-6; 12 bases line up with TRBD1. V shed 7 bases, J shed 2 bases, and the junction held 9 bases outside the gene matches. The germline CDR1 and CDR2 sequences are LNHDA and SQIVND (reference sequence). CDR3 size: 18 residues. The chain's CDR3 is CASNDPGQGAPGANVLTF. The CDR3 coding sequence is TGTGCCAGTAACGATCCGGGACAGGGGGCGCCTGGGGCCAACGTCCTGACTTTC.

V gene TRBV6-5 combines with J gene TRBJ1-5; D is undetermined. The germline CDR1 and CDR2 sequences are MNHEY and SVGAGI. The CDR3 runs to 14 residues. V was trimmed by 6 bases and J by 4 bases, leaving 13 bases between them. This chain's CDR3 is CASSRVVRNQPQHF. CDR3 sequence (DNA): TGTGCCAGCAGCCGAGTGGTTAGGAATCAGCCCCAGCATTTT.

This clone was observed once. The chain combines TRBV5-6 with TRBJ2-5, with TRBD2 identical over 11 bases. Germline V gene data show CDR1 as SGHDT and CDR2 as YYEEEE. With 4 bases clipped from V and 4 bases from J, the junction kept 12 bases outside the gene matches. The CDR3 runs 17 residues. The CDR3 reads CASSTSSGRSSGETQYF. CDR3 coding DNA: TGTGCCAGCAGCACCTCTAGCGGGAGGTCTTCTGGAGAGACCCAGTACTTC.

V is TRBV20-1 and J is TRBJ2-7; D is unresolved. Germline-derived CDR1 and CDR2 are DFQATT and SNEGSKA (reference sequence). This CDR3 contains 11 residues. V lost 6 bases to trimming and J lost 2 bases, with 8 bases between them. CDR3 protein: CSAAKTYEQYF. Here the CDR3 DNA reads TGCAGTGCAGCGAAGACCTACGAGCAGTACTTC.

The genes are TRBV3-1 (or the pseudogene TRBV3-2) and TRBJ2-7; the D gene is possibly TRBD2 (6 bases). V lost 1 base to trimming and J lost 4 bases, with 14 bases between them. The V gene's germline CDR1 is LGHDT and CDR2 YNNKEL (reference sequence). This CDR3 spans 15 amino acids. CDR3: CASSQGLGGVYEQYF. The DNA for the CDR3 is TGTGCCAGCAGCCAAGGTTTGGGAGGTGTTTACGAGCAGTACTTC.

The chain couples TRBV7-8 to TRBJ2-7; 8 bases match TRBD2. CDR3 length: 14 amino acids. The V segment lost 4 bases and the J segment 7 bases; nucleotides outside the gene matches: 9. From germline, CDR1 is SGHVS and CDR2 FQNEAQ. CDR3 in DNA: TGTGCCAGCAGCTCTCCCGGGACTAGGGTGGAGCAGTACTTC. This translates into CASSSPGTRVEQYF.

This sequence joins TRBV18 and TRBJ1-1; D not resolved. Germline V gene lookup returns CDR1 KGHSH and CDR2 LQKENI. The CDR3 extends over 14 amino acids. The V end lost 1 base, the J end lost 4 bases, and 10 bases lay between the germline ends. Written as DNA, the CDR3 is TGTGCCAGCTCACCACTCAGTGCCGTCACTGAAGCTTTCTTT. This gives the protein CASSPLSAVTEAFF.

This rearrangement joins TRBV4-2 to TRBJ1-6, with 10 bases fitting TRBD1. CDR3 size: 18 residues. In germline, CDR1 is LGHNA, CDR2 YNFKEQ. Trimming took 0 bases from V and 6 from J; bases not matched to a gene: 8. The CDR3 coding sequence is TGTGCCAGCAGCCAAGATCCTGGCGACAGGGGGCTTAATTCACCCCTCCACTTT. Encoded protein: CASSQDPGDRGLNSPLHF.